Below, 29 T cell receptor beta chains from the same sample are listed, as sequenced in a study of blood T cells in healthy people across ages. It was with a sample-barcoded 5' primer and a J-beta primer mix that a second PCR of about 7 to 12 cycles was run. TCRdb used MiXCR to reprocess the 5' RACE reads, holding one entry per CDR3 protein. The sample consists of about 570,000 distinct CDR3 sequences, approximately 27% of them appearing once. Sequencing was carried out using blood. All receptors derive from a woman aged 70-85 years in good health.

The CDR3 region has the DNA TGTGCCAGCAGCTTAGTCGGGGAGCGGGACTTCGAGACCCAGTACTTC. It specifies CASSLVGERDFETQYF. The rearrangement joins TRBV7-2 to TRBJ2-5; TRBD2 aligns across 7 bases. The length of the CDR3 is 16 residues. The germline CDR1 and CDR2 sequences are SGHTA and FQGNSA. J gave up 5 bases and V 1 base, and 10 bases lay outside the gene matches.

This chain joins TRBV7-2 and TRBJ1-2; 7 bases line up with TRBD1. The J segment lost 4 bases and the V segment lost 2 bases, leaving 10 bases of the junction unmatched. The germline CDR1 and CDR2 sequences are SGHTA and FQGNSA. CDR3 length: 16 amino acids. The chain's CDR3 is CASSLQQGPLTYGYTF. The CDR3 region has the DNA TGTGCCAGCAGCTTACAACAGGGGCCACTGACCTATGGCTACACCTTC.

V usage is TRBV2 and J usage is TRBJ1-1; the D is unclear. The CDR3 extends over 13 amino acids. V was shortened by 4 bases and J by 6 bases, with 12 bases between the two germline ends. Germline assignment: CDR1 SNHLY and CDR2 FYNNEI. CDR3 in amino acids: CASSGPPRAEAFF. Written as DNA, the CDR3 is TGTGCCAGCAGTGGACCTCCAAGGGCTGAAGCTTTCTTT.

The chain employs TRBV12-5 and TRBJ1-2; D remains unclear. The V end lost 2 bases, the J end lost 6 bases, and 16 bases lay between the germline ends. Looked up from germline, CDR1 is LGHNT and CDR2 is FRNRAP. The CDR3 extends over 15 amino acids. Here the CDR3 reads CASGLIPGPYDGYTF. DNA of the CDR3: TGTGCTAGTGGTTTGATTCCGGGCCCATATGATGGCTACACCTTC.

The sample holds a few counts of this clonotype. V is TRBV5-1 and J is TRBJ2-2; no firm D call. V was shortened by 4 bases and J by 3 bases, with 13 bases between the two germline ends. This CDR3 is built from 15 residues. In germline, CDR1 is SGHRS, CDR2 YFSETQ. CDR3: CASSLLGPDTGELFF. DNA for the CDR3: TGCGCCAGCAGCCTCCTTGGCCCGGACACCGGGGAGCTGTTTTTT. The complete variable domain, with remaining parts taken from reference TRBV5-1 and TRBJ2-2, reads KAGVTQTPRYLIKTRGQQVTLSCSPISGHRSVSWYQQTPGQGLQFLFEYFSETQRNKGNFPGRFSGRQFSNSRSEMNVSTLELGDSALYLCASSLLGPDTGELFFGEGSRLTVL.

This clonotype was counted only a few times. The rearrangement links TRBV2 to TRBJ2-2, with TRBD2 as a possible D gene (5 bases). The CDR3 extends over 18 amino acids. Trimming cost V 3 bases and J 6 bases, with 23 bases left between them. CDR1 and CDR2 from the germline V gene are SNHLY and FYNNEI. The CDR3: CASSEQSHSPLEAGELFF. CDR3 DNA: TGTGCCAGCAGTGAGCAAAGTCACAGCCCCTTGGAGGCCGGGGAGCTGTTTTTT. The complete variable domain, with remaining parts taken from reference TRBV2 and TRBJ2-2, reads EPEVTQTPSHQVTQMGQEVILRCVPISNHLYFYWYRQILGQKVEFLVSFYNNEISEKSEIFDDQFSVERPDGSNFTLKIRSTKLEDSAMYFCASSEQSHSPLEAGELFFGEGSRLTVL.

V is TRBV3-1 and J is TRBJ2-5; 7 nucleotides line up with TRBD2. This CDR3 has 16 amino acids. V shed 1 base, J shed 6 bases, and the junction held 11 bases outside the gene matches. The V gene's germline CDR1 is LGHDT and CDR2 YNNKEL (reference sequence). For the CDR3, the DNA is TGTGCCAGCAGCCAAGGACCTAGCGGTTCGCAGAAGACCCAGTACTTC. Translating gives CASSQGPSGSQKTQYF.

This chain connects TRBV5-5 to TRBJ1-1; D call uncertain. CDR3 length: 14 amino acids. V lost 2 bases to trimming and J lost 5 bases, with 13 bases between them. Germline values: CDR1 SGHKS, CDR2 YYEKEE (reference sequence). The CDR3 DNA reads TGTGCCAGCAGCTTTAACCCCCCGTATACTGAAGCTTTCTTT. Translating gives CASSFNPPYTEAFF.

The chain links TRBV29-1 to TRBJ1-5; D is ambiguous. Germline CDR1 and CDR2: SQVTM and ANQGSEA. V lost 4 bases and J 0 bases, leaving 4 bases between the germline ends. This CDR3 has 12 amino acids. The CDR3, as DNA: TGCAGCGTTGGAAATAGCAATCAGCCCCAGCATTTT. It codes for CSVGNSNQPQHF.

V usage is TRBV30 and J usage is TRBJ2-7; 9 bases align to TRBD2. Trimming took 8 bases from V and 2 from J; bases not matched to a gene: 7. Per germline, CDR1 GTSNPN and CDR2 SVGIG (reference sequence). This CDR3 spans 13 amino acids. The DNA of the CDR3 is TGTGCCCTTGATGCGGGGGGGACCTACGAGCAGTACTTC. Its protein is CALDAGGTYEQYF.

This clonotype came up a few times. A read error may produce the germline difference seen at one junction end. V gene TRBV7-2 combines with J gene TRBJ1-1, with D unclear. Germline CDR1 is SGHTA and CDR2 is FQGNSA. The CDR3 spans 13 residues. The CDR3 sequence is CASSLAEQSEAFF. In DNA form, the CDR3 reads TGTGCCAGCAGTTTAGCTGAGCAGAGTGAAGCTTTCTTT.

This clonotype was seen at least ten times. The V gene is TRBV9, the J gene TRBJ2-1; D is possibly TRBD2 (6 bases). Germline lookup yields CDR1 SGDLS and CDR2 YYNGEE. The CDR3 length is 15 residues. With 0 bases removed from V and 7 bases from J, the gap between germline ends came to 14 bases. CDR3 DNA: TGTGCCAGCAGCGTAGAGGCGGGGCGAATGAATGAGCAGTTCTTC. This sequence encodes CASSVEAGRMNEQFF. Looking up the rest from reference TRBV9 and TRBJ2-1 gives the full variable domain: DSGVTQTPKHLITATGQRVTLRCSPRSGDLSVYWYQQSLDQGLQFLIQYYNGEERAKGNILERFSAQQFPDLHSELNLSSLELGDSALYFCASSVEAGRMNEQFFGPGTRLTVL.

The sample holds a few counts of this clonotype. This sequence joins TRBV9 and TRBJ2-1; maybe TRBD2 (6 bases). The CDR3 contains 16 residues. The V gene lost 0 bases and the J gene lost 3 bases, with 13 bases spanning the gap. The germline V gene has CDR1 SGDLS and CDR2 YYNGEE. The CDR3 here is CASSVGALASYNEQFF. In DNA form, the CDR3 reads TGTGCCAGCAGCGTAGGTGCTCTAGCGAGCTACAATGAGCAGTTCTTC. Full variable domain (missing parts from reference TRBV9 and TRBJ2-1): DSGVTQTPKHLITATGQRVTLRCSPRSGDLSVYWYQQSLDQGLQFLIQYYNGEERAKGNILERFSAQQFPDLHSELNLSSLELGDSALYFCASSVGALASYNEQFFGPGTRLTVL.

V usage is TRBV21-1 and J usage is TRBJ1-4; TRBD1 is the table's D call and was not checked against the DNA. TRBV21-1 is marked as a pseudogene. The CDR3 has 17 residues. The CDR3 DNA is TGTGCCAGCAGCAAAGGGCAGGGACCTGCAACTAATGAAAAACTGTTTTTT. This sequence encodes CASSKGQGPATNEKLFF.

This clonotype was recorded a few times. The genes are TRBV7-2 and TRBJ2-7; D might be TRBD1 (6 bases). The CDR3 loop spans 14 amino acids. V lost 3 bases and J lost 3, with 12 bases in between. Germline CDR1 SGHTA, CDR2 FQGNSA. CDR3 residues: CASSFPGVGYEQYF. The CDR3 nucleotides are TGTGCCAGCAGCTTCCCAGGGGTGGGCTACGAGCAGTACTTC.

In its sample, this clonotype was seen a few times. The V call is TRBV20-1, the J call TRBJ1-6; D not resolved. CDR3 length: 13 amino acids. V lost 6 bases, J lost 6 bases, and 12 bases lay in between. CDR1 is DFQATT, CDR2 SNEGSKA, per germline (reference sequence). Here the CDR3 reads CSAGGSPNSPLHF. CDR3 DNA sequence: TGCAGTGCCGGAGGCAGTCCTAATTCACCCCTCCACTTT.

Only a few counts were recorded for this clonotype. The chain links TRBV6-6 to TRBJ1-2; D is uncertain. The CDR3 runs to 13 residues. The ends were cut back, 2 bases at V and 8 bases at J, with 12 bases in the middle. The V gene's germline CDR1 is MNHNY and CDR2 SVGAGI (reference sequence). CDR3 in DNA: TGTGCCAGCAGTTACGGGCCCGGCGGGGGCTACACCTTC. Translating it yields CASSYGPGGGYTF.

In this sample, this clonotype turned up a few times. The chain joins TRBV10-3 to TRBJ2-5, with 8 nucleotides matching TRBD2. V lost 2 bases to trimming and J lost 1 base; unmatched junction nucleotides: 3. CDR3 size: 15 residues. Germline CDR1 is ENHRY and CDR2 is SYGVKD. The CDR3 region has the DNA TGTGCCATCAGTGAGGCGGGGGGCTTCCAAGAGACCCAGTACTTC. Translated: CAISEAGGFQETQYF.

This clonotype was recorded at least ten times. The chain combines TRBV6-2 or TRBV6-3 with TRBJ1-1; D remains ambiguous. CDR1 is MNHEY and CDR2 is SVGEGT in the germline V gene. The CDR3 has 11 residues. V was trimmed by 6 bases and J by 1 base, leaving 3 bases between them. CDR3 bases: TGTGCCAGCAGGGGGAACACTGAAGCTTTCTTT. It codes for CASRGNTEAFF.

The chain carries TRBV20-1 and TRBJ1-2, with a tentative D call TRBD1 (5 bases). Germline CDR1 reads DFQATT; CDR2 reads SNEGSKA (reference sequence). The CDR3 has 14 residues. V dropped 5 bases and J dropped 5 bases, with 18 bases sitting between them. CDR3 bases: TGCAGTGCTCTCCCCTCCCTCCAGGGTTATGGCTACACCTTC. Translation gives CSALPSLQGYGYTF.

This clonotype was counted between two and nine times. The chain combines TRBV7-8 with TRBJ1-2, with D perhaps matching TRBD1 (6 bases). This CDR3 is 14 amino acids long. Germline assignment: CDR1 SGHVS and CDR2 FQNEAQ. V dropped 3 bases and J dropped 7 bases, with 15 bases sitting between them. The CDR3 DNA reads TGTGCCAGCAGCTTGACAGGTCCGAGCGGTGGCTACACCTTC. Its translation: CASSLTGPSGGYTF. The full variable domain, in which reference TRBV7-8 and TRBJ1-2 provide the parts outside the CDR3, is GAGVSQSPRYKVAKRGQDVALRCDPISGHVSLFWYQQALGQGPEFLTYFQNEAQLDKSGLPSDRFFAERPEGSVSTLKIQRTQQEDSAVYLCASSLTGPSGGYTFGSGTRLTVV.

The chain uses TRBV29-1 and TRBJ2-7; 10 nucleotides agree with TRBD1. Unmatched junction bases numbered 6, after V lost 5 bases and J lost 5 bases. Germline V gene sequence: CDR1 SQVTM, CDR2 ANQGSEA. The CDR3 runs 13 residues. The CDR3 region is CSVFRDRGNEQYF. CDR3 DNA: TGCAGCGTTTTCCGGGACAGGGGCAACGAGCAGTACTTC.

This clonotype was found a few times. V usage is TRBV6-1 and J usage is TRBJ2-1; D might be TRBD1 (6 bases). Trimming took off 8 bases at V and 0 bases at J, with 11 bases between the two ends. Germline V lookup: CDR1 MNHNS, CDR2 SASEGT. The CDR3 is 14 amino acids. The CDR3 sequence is CASLGQSSYNEQFF. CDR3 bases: TGTGCCAGCCTCGGACAGAGCTCCTACAATGAGCAGTTCTTC.

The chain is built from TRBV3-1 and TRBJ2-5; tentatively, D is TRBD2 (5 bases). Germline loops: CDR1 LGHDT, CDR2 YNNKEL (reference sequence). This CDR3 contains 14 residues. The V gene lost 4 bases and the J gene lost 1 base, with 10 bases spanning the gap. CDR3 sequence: CASSRGLGQETQYF. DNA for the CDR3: TGTGCCAGCAGCCGCGGACTGGGCCAAGAGACCCAGTACTTC.

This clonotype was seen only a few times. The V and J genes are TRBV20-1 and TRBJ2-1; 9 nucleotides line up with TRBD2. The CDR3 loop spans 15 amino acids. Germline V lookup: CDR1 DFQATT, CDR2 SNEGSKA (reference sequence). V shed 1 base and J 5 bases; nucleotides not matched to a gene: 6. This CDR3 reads CSARVIAGAHNEQFF. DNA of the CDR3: TGCAGTGCTAGAGTTATAGCGGGGGCCCACAATGAGCAGTTCTTC.

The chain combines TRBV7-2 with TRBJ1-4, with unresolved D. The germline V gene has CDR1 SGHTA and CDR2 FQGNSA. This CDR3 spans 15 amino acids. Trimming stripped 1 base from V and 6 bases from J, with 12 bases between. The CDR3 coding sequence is TGTGCCAGCAGCTTAGTAGCAGGATTCGATGAAAAACTGTTTTTT. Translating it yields CASSLVAGFDEKLFF.

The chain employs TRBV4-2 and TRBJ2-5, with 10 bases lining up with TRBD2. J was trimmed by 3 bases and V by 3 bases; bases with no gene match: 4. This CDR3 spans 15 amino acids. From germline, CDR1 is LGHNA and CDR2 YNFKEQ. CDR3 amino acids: CASSHGTSGEETQYF. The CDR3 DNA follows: TGTGCCAGCAGCCATGGAACTAGCGGGGAAGAGACCCAGTACTTC.

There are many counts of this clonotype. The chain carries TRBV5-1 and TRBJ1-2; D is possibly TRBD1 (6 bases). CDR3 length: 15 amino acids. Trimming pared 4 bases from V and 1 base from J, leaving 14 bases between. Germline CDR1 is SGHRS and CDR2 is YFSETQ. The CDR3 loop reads CASSPRDNFNYGYTF. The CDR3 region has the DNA TGCGCCAGCAGCCCCCGGGACAACTTTAACTATGGCTACACCTTC.

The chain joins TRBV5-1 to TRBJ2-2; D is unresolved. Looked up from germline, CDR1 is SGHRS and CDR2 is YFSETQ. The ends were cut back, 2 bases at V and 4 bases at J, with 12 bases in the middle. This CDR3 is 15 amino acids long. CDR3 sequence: CASSFHQQRTGELFF. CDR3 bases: TGCGCCAGCAGCTTTCACCAACAGCGCACCGGGGAGCTGTTTTTT.